A selection of T cell receptor beta chains follows, all from one sample in a study of blood T cell repertoires in COVID-19. Produced via immunoSEQ multiplex PCR; TCRdb's table is partial and in-frame only. The sample yields roughly 81,000 clones, roughly four fifths seen once. The sequenced sample was peripheral blood. Receptors originate from a man aged 55-75 years with acute or convalescent COVID-19. CDR3s leave out the opening cysteine and the closing phenylalanine or tryptophan.

J gene,V gene,CDR3 protein
TRBJ2-7,TRBV19,ARLYEQY
TRBJ1-6,TRBV3-1/TRBV3-2,ASSPGTGESPLH
TRBJ1-1,TRBV27,ASSFRGAGSTEAF
TRBJ1-5,TRBV19,ASSPQQGNQPQH
TRBJ2-5,TRBV5-1,ASTTGTSSQETQY
TRBJ2-1,TRBV28,ASSLVAGAHEQF
TRBJ1-2,TRBV10-3,AISESSGGQGNYGYT
TRBJ1-1,TRBV18,ASSTTDREAF
TRBJ2-1,TRBV5-4,ASSFGGGGTYNEQF
TRBJ1-3,TRBV4-3,ASSPGVGGNTIY
TRBJ2-2,TRBV28,ASTPRSPGTGELF
TRBJ2-7,TRBV5-6,ASSLGGGLAGYEQY
TRBJ1-2,TRBV7-9,ASSYSQGRNYGYT
TRBJ2-6,TRBV19,ASSIVGARAGANVLT
TRBJ1-2,TRBV6-5,ASSYQPGSHSYGYT
TRBJ1-5,TRBV28,ASKGRDQPQH
TRBJ2-7,TRBV14,ASSHWTSGAQSYEQY